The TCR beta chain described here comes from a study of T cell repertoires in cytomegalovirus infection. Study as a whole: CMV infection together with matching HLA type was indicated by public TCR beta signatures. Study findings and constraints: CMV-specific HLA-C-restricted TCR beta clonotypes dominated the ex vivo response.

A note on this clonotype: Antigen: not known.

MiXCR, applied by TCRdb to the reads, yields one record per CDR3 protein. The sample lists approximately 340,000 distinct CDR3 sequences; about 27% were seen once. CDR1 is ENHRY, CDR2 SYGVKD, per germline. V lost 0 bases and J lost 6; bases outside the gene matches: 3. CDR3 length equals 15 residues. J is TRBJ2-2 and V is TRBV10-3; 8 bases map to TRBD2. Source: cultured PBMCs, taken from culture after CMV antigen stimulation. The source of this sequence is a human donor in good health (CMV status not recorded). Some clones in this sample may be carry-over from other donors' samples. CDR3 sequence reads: CAISESSGMPGELFF. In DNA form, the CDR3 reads TGTGCCATCAGTGAGTCTAGCGGGATGCCCGGGGAGCTGTTTTTT.